Below are 17 T cell receptor beta chains sequenced from a single sample in a study of regulatory T cells in long-lasting Graves disease. Arm-PCR of CDR3 regions and iRepertoire HTBI primers were used to build TCR beta libraries. In TCRdb, the multiplex PCR reads were re-called with MiXCR into one record per CDR3 protein. The table lists 250,000 to 300,000 distinct CDR3 sequences, 15% to 20% of them singletons. As to time point: newly diagnosed GD, antithyroid drugs for less than 3 months. Making the TCR library involved RNA that had been extracted from PBMCs. This same sample was also part of a study on T cells in Graves' hyperthyroidism and ophthalmopathy.

Sequenced material: peripheral blood mononuclear cells (PBMCs), taken at new diagnosis, from a patient treated with antithyroid drugs. The receptors derive from a woman between 25 and 40 years old with Graves disease.

This clonotype was counted many times. The chain employs TRBV7-2 and TRBJ2-3, with D perhaps TRBD1 (6 bases). V lost 5 bases and J 2 bases, leaving 14 bases between the germline ends. This CDR3 contains 15 residues. Germline loops: CDR1 SGHTA, CDR2 FQGNSA. The CDR3 nucleotides read TGTGCCAGCAGCCCTCGGGACAAGAACACAGATACGCAGTATTTT. Encoded protein: CASSPRDKNTDTQYF.

This chain joins TRBV5-8 and TRBJ2-2, with D perhaps being TRBD1 or TRBD2 (5 bases each). Trimming took off 1 base at V and 5 bases at J, with 21 bases between the two ends. The CDR3 totals 18 residues. Germline CDR1 SGHTS, CDR2 YDEGEE. For the CDR3, the DNA is TGTGCCAGCAGCTTGTTTAGGGGCAGTCGGGGCTGGACCGGGGAGCTGTTTTTT. Translation gives CASSLFRGSRGWTGELFF.

Ten or more counts support this clonotype. The chain recombines TRBV5-1 with TRBJ1-2; D is unresolved. V lost 0 bases and J 1 base, leaving 7 bases between the germline ends. This CDR3 is built from 14 residues. The germline V gene has CDR1 SGHRS and CDR2 YFSETQ. The CDR3 region has the DNA TGCGCCAGCAGCTTGGGGTCTGTTAACTATGGCTACACCTTC. This encodes CASSLGSVNYGYTF.

V is TRBV20-1 and J is TRBJ2-1, with TRBD2 as a possible D gene (6 bases). The CDR3 runs to 13 residues. Germline CDR1 reads DFQATT; CDR2 reads SNEGSKA (reference sequence). With 3 bases removed from V and 3 bases from J, the gap between germline ends came to 9 bases. Here the CDR3 reads CSASGGIYNEQFF. The DNA for the CDR3 is TGCAGTGCTAGCGGGGGAATCTACAATGAGCAGTTCTTC.

This clonotype was counted many times. The chain employs TRBV11-2 and TRBJ1-2, with D possibly being TRBD1 (5 bases). There are 16 residues in the CDR3. The V gene's germline CDR1 is SGHAT and CDR2 FQNNGV. V lost 0 bases and J lost 7, with 18 bases in between. CDR3 sequence: CASSLEPSAGSGGYTF. CDR3 sequence (DNA): TGTGCCAGCAGCTTAGAGCCCTCCGCAGGGAGCGGTGGCTACACCTTC.

This clonotype showed up many times. The V call is TRBV5-1, the J call TRBJ2-5, with TRBD2 matching over 10 bases. The junction had 5 bases not matched to a gene; V was cut back by 4 bases and J by 2 bases. The germline V gene encodes CDR1 SGHRS and CDR2 YFSETQ. This CDR3 has 15 residues. In DNA, the CDR3 is TGCGCCAGCAGCCCACCGACTAGCGGGCAAGAGACCCAGTACTTC. Translating gives CASSPPTSGQETQYF. Supplemented by reference TRBV5-1 and TRBJ2-5, the full variable domain reads KAGVTQTPRYLIKTRGQQVTLSCSPISGHRSVSWYQQTPGQGLQFLFEYFSETQRNKGNFPGRFSGRQFSNSRSEMNVSTLELGDSALYLCASSPPTSGQETQYFGPGTRLLVL.

As to this clonotype: Mismatch with germline at one junction end may stem from a read error. The chain is built from TRBV6-2 or TRBV6-3 and TRBJ2-7, with 8 bases fitting TRBD1. CDR1 and CDR2 from the germline V gene are MNHEY and SVGEGT. The CDR3 spans 16 residues. The CDR3 sequence: CASTTPYRDRRNEQYF. Here the CDR3 DNA reads TGCGCCAGCACTACCCCTTACCGGGACAGGCGGAACGAGCAGTACTTC.

This clonotype showed up many times. The chain recombines TRBV12-5 with TRBJ2-1; possibly TRBD2 for D (6 bases). Germline V gene sequence: CDR1 LGHNT, CDR2 FRNRAP. There are 13 residues in the CDR3. Between the trimmed V and J ends, which lost 4 bases and 7 bases, there was a span of 11 bases. The CDR3 protein is CASGWAGSNEQFF. The CDR3 DNA reads TGTGCTAGTGGTTGGGCGGGAAGTAATGAGCAGTTCTTC.

V usage is TRBV6-5 and J usage is TRBJ2-2; the D gene is possibly TRBD1 (6 bases). V shed 0 bases and J shed 4 bases, with 18 bases lying between them. Germline V gene sequence: CDR1 MNHEY, CDR2 SVGAGI. The CDR3 spans 18 residues. The CDR3 sequence is CASSYSAETGAFTGELFF. The CDR3 DNA reads TGTGCCAGCAGTTACTCGGCTGAGACAGGCGCATTCACCGGGGAGCTGTTTTTT.

The rearrangement uses TRBV5-1 and TRBJ2-5; 10 bases fit TRBD1. The J segment lost 5 bases and the V segment lost 0 bases, leaving 7 bases of the junction unmatched. This CDR3 contains 16 residues. Germline V gives CDR1 SGHRS, CDR2 YFSETQ. CDR3: CASSLADRGRIETQYF. DNA for the CDR3: TGCGCCAGCAGCTTGGCCGACAGGGGGCGTATTGAGACCCAGTACTTC.

The sample holds many counts of this clonotype. The rearrangement links TRBV11-3 to TRBJ2-3; D is uncertain. V was trimmed by 2 bases and J by 1 base, leaving 7 bases between them. Germline CDR1 SGHNT, CDR2 YENEEA. This CDR3 has 14 residues. The CDR3 protein is CASSLRHGTDTQYF. The CDR3 DNA is TGTGCCAGCAGCTTACGCCACGGCACAGATACGCAGTATTTT.

This clonotype was seen at least ten times. The rearrangement uses TRBV12-3 or TRBV12-4 and TRBJ1-1; D ambiguous. The V end lost 6 bases, the J end lost 0 bases, and 8 bases lay between the germline ends. This CDR3 is 13 amino acids long. The CDR3 DNA reads as TGTGCCAGCAGCTTTAGTTTGAACACTGAAGCTTTCTTT. Translated, it gives CASSFSLNTEAFF.

This clonotype was counted many times. This chain links TRBV29-1 with TRBJ1-1, with a tentative D call TRBD1 (5 bases). The CDR3 is 14 amino acids. CDR1 is SQVTM and CDR2 is ANQGSEA in the germline V gene. Trimming pared 1 base from V and 2 bases from J, leaving 11 bases between. The CDR3 region has the DNA TGCAGCGTTGAAGCTCAGGGTATCAACACTGAAGCTTTCTTT. Translated, it gives CSVEAQGINTEAFF. Variable domain in full (rest from reference TRBV29-1 and TRBJ1-1): SAVISQKPSRDICQRGTSLTIQCQVDSQVTMMFWYRQQPGQSLTLIATANQGSEATYESGFVIDKFPISRPNLTFSTLTVSNMSPEDSSIYLCSVEAQGINTEAFFGQGTRLTVV.

This clonotype was picked up many times. J is TRBJ1-1 and V is TRBV18, with D unclear. The germline V gene has CDR1 KGHSH and CDR2 LQKENI. The length of the CDR3 is 14 residues. Trimming cost V 0 bases and J 1 base, with 6 bases left between them. In nucleotides, the CDR3 is TGTGCCAGCTCACCACCGAATTCGAACACTGAAGCTTTCTTT. Amino acid sequence: CASSPPNSNTEAFF.

This clonotype was seen at least ten times. This chain joins TRBV20-1 and TRBJ1-2; possibly TRBD1 for D (5 bases). The CDR3 runs 16 residues. Germline V gene data show CDR1 as DFQATT and CDR2 as SNEGSKA (reference sequence). Trimming left V 6 bases short and J 4 bases short, with 24 bases between. The CDR3 loop is CSAIERSRDVGYGYTF. Here the CDR3 DNA reads TGCAGTGCCATAGAGCGCTCCAGGGATGTAGGCTATGGCTACACCTTC.

The J gene is TRBJ2-6, the V gene TRBV28; D is tentatively TRBD1 or TRBD2 (5 bases each). CDR1 and CDR2 (germline): MDHEN, SYDVKM. This CDR3 is built from 16 residues. Trimming pared 6 bases from V and 1 base from J, leaving 13 bases between. Written as DNA, the CDR3 is TGTGCCAGCAGCCAGGGACCGCCGTCTGGGGCCAACGTCCTGACTTTC. Protein sequence: CASSQGPPSGANVLTF.

Ten or more counts support this clonotype. This rearrangement joins TRBV20-1 to TRBJ2-1, with 9 nucleotides matching TRBD1. The CDR3 has 15 amino acids. V lost 3 bases and J lost 2; bases outside the gene matches: 5. Germline lookup yields CDR1 DFQATT and CDR2 SNEGSKA (reference sequence). Here the CDR3 reads CSASETGGPYNEQFF. CDR3 DNA sequence: TGCAGTGCTAGTGAGACAGGGGGTCCCTACAATGAGCAGTTCTTC.